The present T cell receptor beta chain was sequenced within a study of blood T cell repertoires in COVID-19. Study at large: PBMCs, B-cell-depleted T cells, or T cells were the source of the cDNA or gDNA that made up the material.

J was trimmed by 7 bases and V by 4 bases; bases with no gene match: 5. This CDR3 region has 16 residues. Per germline, CDR1 SGHKS and CDR2 YYEKEE (reference sequence). Only in-frame clones appear in the TCRdb table, and some are missing; sequencing was by immunoSEQ multiplex PCR. Of about 57,000 clones in the sample, approximately 85% are singletons; the top ten hold approximately 4.7%. The sequence was obtained from a human donor in a cohort sampled during active COVID-19. This chain uses TRBV5-5 with TRBJ2-1, with 16 bases that match TRBD2. Sequences were obtained from peripheral blood. The CDR3 region has the DNA TGTGCCAGCAGCACGGGACTAGCGGGAGGGCCGAATGAGCAGTTCTTC. Protein: CASSTGLAGGPNEQFF.